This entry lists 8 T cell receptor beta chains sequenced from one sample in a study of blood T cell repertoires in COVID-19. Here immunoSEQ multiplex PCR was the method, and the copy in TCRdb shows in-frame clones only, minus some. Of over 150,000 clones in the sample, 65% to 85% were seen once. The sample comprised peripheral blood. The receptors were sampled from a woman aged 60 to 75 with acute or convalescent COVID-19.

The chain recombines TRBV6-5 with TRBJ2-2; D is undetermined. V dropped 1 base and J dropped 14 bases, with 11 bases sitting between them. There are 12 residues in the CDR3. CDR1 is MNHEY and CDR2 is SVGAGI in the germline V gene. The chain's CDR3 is CASSYWAGKLFF. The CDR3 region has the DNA TGTGCCAGCAGTTACTGGGCAGGCAAACTGTTTTTT.

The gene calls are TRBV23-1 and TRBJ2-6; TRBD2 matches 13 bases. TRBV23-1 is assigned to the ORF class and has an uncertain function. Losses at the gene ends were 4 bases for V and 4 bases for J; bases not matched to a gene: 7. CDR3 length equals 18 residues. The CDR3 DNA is TGCGCCAGCAGTCCTAGGACTAGCGGGGGAGGAGGGGCCAACGTCCTGACTTTC. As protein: CASSPRTSGGGGANVLTF.

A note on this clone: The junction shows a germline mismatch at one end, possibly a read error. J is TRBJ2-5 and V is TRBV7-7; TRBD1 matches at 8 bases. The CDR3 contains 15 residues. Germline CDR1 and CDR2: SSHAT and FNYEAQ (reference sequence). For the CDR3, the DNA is TGTGCTAGCAGCCATGACAGGGGCCCCGAAGAGACCCAGTACTTC. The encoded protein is CASSHDRGPEETQYF.

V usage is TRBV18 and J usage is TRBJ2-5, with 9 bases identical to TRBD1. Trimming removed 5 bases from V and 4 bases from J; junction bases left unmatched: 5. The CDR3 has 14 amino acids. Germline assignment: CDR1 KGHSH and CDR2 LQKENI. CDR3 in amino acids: CASSSNRGLETQYF. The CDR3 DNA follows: TGTGCCAGCTCATCTAACAGGGGGCTAGAGACCCAGTACTTC.

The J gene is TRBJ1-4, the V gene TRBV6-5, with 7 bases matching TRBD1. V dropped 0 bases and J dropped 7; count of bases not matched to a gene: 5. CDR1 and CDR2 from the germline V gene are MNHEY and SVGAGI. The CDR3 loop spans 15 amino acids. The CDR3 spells CASSYSTGFGEKLFF. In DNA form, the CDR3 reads TGTGCCAGCAGTTACTCGACAGGGTTCGGTGAAAAACTGTTTTTT.

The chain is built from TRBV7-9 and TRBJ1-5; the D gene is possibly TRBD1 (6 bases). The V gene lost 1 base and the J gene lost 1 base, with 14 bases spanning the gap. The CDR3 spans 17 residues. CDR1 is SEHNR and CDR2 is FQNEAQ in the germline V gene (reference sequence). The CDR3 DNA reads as TGTGCCAGCAGCTTAGTTACAGGGAAGGAAAGCAATCAGCCCCAGCATTTT. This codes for CASSLVTGKESNQPQHF.

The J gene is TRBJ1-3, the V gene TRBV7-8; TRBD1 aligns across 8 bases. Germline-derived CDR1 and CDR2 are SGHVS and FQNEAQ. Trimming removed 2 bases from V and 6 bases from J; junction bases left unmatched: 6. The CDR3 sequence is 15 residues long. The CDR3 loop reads CASSLTDRVANTIYF. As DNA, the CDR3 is TGTGCCAGCAGCTTAACGGACAGGGTCGCAAACACCATATATTTT.

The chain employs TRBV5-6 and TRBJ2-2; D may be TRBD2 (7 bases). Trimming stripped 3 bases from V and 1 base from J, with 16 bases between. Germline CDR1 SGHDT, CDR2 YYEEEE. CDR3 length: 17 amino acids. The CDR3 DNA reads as TGTGCCAGCAGCTCCTTATGGGGGGGCTTGAACACCGGGGAGCTGTTTTTT. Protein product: CASSSLWGGLNTGELFF. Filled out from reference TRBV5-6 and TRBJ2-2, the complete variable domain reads DAGVTQSPTHLIKTRGQQVTLRCSPKSGHDTVSWYQQALGQGPQFIFQYYEEEERQRGNFPDRFSGHQFPNYSSELNVNALLLGDSALYLCASSSLWGGLNTGELFFGEGSRLTVL.